This TCR beta chain was identified during a study of blood T cell repertoires in COVID-19. Method: immunoSEQ multiplex PCR; TCRdb's copy keeps in-frame clones and lacks some. The sample lists more than 300,000 clones, 85% to 90% seen once, with over 1.5% in the top ten. J gave up 7 bases and V 5 bases, and 8 bases lay outside the gene matches. The CDR3 spans 14 residues. Germline CDR1 reads MGHRA; CDR2 reads YSYEKL. Sequenced sample: peripheral blood. The receptor comes from a woman aged 30 to 39 with COVID-19, enrolled during active disease. The rearrangement links TRBV4-1 to TRBJ2-1; TRBD2 matches 7 bases. The CDR3: CASSVGLVGNEQFF. CDR3 DNA sequence: TGCGCCAGCAGCGTCGGACTAGTCGGAAATGAGCAGTTCTTC.